The next 13 T cell receptor beta chains were all read from a single sample in a study of blood T cell repertoires in COVID-19. The assay was immunoSEQ multiplex PCR, and TCRdb's table has in-frame clones only and misses some. Of a few hundred thousand clones listed, roughly 80% are singletons. Specimen: peripheral blood. The receptors shown here come from a woman aged 80 or over with acute or convalescent COVID-19.

This clone was observed a single time. The V gene is TRBV11-3, the J gene TRBJ2-3; D gene unclear. This CDR3 is 13 amino acids long. Germline CDR1 reads SGHNT; CDR2 reads YENEEA. V was trimmed by 0 bases and J by 3 bases, leaving 4 bases between them. The CDR3 DNA reads as TGTGCCAGCAGCTTAGACGAGACAGATACGCAGTATTTT. Translation gives CASSLDETDTQYF. The entire variable domain, with the rest obtained from reference TRBV11-3 and TRBJ2-3, is as follows: EAGVVQSPRYKIIEKKQPVAFWCNPISGHNTLYWYLQNLGQGPELLIRYENEEAVDDSQLPKDRFSAERLKGVDSTLKIQPAELGDSAVYLCASSLDETDTQYFGPGTRLTVL.

V and J are TRBV25-1 and TRBJ2-3; D perhaps matches TRBD2 (6 bases). V lost 4 bases and J 0 bases, leaving 11 bases between the germline ends. Germline values: CDR1 MGHDK, CDR2 SYGVNS. The CDR3 contains 15 residues. CDR3 amino acids: CASSVDGTSTDTQYF. The CDR3 bases are TGTGCCAGCAGTGTCGACGGGACTAGCACAGATACGCAGTATTTT.

The chain carries TRBV19 and TRBJ1-3; perhaps TRBD1 as D (5 bases). The CDR3 loop spans 15 amino acids. Deletions cut 8 bases from V and 0 bases from J, with 14 bases between. Germline assignment: CDR1 LNHDA and CDR2 SQIVND (reference sequence). The CDR3 sequence: CASYDGGSSGNTIYF. DNA for the CDR3: TGTGCCAGTTACGACGGGGGTTCCTCTGGAAACACCATATATTTT. Full variable domain (remainder filled in from reference TRBV19 and TRBJ1-3): DGGITQSPKYLFRKEGQNVTLSCEQNLNHDAMYWYRQDPGQGLRLIYYSQIVNDFQKGDIAEGYSVSREKKESFPLTVTSAQKNPTAFYLCASYDGGSSGNTIYFGEGSWLTVV.

This chain uses TRBV6-5 with TRBJ1-2, with D maybe TRBD1 (6 bases). The CDR3 contains 14 residues. Germline CDR1 and CDR2: MNHEY and SVGAGI. V was clipped by 8 bases and J by 4 bases, with 17 bases between them. The CDR3, as DNA: TGTGCCAGCGGGGGCAGGGCTGGAAGCTATGGCTACACCTTC. As protein: CASGGRAGSYGYTF.

This chain links TRBV5-6 with TRBJ1-4; perhaps TRBD1 as D (6 bases). V was trimmed by 2 bases and J by 6 bases, leaving 14 bases between them. The germline V gene encodes CDR1 SGHDT and CDR2 YYEEEE. CDR3 length: 15 residues. This chain's CDR3 is CASSFGQGSYEKLFF. CDR3 bases: TGTGCCAGCAGCTTTGGGCAGGGGTCTTATGAAAAACTGTTTTTT.

In its sample, this clone was seen once. The chain joins TRBV7-2 to TRBJ1-6, with a possible D match to TRBD1 (6 bases). Per germline, CDR1 SGHTA and CDR2 FQGNSA. The CDR3 loop spans 17 amino acids. The ends were cut back, 5 bases at V and 6 bases at J, with 20 bases in the middle. This CDR3 is CASSPNHPGAGNSPLHF. CDR3 nucleotides: TGTGCCAGCAGCCCAAACCACCCAGGGGCTGGTAATTCACCCCTCCACTTT. The full variable domain, its missing parts supplied by reference TRBV7-2 and TRBJ1-6, is GAGVSQSPSNKVTEKGKDVELRCDPISGHTALYWYRQSLGQGLEFLIYFQGNSAPDKSGLPSDRFSAERTGGSVSTLTIQRTQQEDSAVYLCASSPNHPGAGNSPLHFGNGTRLTVT.

The genes are TRBV5-1 and TRBJ1-2, with TRBD1 as a possible D gene (6 bases). V was clipped by 9 bases and J by 4 bases, with 19 bases between them. CDR1 SGHRS and CDR2 YFSETQ come from the germline V gene. The CDR3 has 14 residues. The CDR3 loop is CATTDPGTSYGYTF. The DNA of the CDR3 is TGCGCCACAACTGATCCCGGGACAAGCTATGGCTACACCTTC.

This chain joins TRBV4-1 and TRBJ2-1; 11 bases fit TRBD2. Germline CDR1 reads MGHRA; CDR2 reads YSYEKL. Trimming cost V 4 bases and J 4 bases; bases outside gene matches: 3. The CDR3 contains 15 residues. CDR3 sequence (DNA): TGCGCCAGCAGCCTGGGACTAGCGGCGTACAATGAGCAGTTCTTC. The encoded protein is CASSLGLAAYNEQFF.

This clone was found once. The V call is TRBV12-3 or TRBV12-4, the J call TRBJ2-7; TRBD2 agrees at 8 bases. CDR3 size: 13 residues. The trim removed 6 bases at V and 5 bases at J, leaving 6 bases unmatched. The CDR3: CASSPGGGNEQYF. CDR3 sequence (DNA): TGTGCCAGCAGCCCCGGGGGGGGGAACGAGCAGTACTTC.

This clone was observed a single time. The chain has TRBV5-1 and TRBJ2-3; D perhaps matches TRBD1 (6 bases). CDR3 length: 14 amino acids. V lost 4 bases to trimming and J lost 4 bases, with 13 bases between them. From germline, CDR1 is SGHRS and CDR2 YFSETQ. The CDR3 nucleotides read TGCGCCAGCAGCCCACAGGGAGCCTCAGATACGCAGTATTTT. Translating gives CASSPQGASDTQYF.

This clone has a handful of counts. This chain uses TRBV30 with TRBJ1-3; the D gene is possibly TRBD1 (5 bases). The CDR3 is 13 amino acids. CDR1 is GTSNPN and CDR2 is SVGIG in the germline V gene (reference sequence). V gave up 4 bases and J gave up 2 bases, with 9 bases separating them. The CDR3 DNA sequence: TGTGCCTGGACACCAGGGACTGGAAACACCATATATTTT. Its protein product is CAWTPGTGNTIYF. The full variable domain, completed using reference TRBV30 and TRBJ1-3, is SQTIHQWPATLVQPVGSPLSLECTVEGTSNPNLYWYRQAAGRGLQLLFYSVGIGQISSEVPQNLSASRPQDRQFILSSKKLLLSDSGFYLCAWTPGTGNTIYFGEGSWLTVV.

The chain combines TRBV4-3 with TRBJ1-5; TRBD1 matches at 11 bases. The CDR3 is 15 amino acids. Per the germline V gene, CDR1 is LGHNA and CDR2 is YSLEER. Trimming cost V 6 bases and J 6 bases; bases outside gene matches: 7. In DNA form, the CDR3 reads TGCGCCAGCAGGAGGGACAGGGGGAGCGGTCAGCCCCAGCATTTT. Its translation: CASRRDRGSGQPQHF.

V and J are TRBV2 and TRBJ2-7; D possibly corresponds to TRBD2 (6 bases). This CDR3 spans 12 amino acids. V lost 4 bases to trimming and J lost 4 bases, with 8 bases between them. Germline V gene sequence: CDR1 SNHLY, CDR2 FYNNEI. CDR3 protein: CASSGRAYEQYF. Here the CDR3 DNA reads TGTGCCAGCAGTGGGAGGGCGTACGAGCAGTACTTC.